This T cell receptor beta chain was retrieved from a study of CD8 T cells in ankylosing spondylitis. The CDR3 extends over 17 amino acids. Looked up from germline, CDR1 is SGDLS and CDR2 is YYNGEE. V lost 0 bases to trimming and J lost 8 bases, with 18 bases between them. TCRdb called the 5' RACE reads again in MiXCR, with one record for every CDR3 protein. This sample carries 200,000 to 300,000 distinct CDR3 sequences, approximately 10% of them seen once, and the ten largest clones take 2.6%. Study-level findings and limits: Disease-linked clones, CD8+, were relatively rare in peripheral blood.

As for this clonotype: What it binds is unknown. Possible read error: a much larger clone is one base away.

Sequencing input: blood, either unsorted or a sorted T cell fraction (not recorded which). The V call is TRBV9, the J call TRBJ1-6; D is unresolved. This clonotype was sampled from a male donor with ankylosing spondylitis or in good health (not recorded which). The CDR3 region is CASSVGSDPLLDSPLHF. The CDR3, as DNA: TGTGCCAGCAGCGTAGGGTCAGACCCTCTCCTTGATTCACCCCTCCACTTT.